What follows is one TCR beta chain and its context. What antigen it recognizes has not been identified. Nothing much larger sits one base from this clone, and base qualities are not available. A two-step, bias-controlled multiplex PCR was used to amplify TCRbeta CDR3 regions from genomic DNA. The multiplex PCR included primers specific for each TRBV and TRBJ gene segment. TCRbeta repertoire data were generated with the immunoSEQ Assay. The original methods were these. To merge closely related sequences, reads went through filtering and clustering using a relative-frequency ratio and a modified nearest-neighbor algorithm. IMGT annotation was the basis for assigning V, D and J genes to CDR3 sequences. Template counts were corrected for PCR amplification bias and quantified by comparison with synthetic TCR CDR3 analog sequences. Only unique productive sequences, that is, in-frame CDR3 sequences lacking stop codons, were included in the analyses. The immunoSEQ Analyzer software was used to calculate clonality, defined as 1 minus Pielou's evenness, and iChao1 richness. JMP was used for statistical testing, with Student's t-test or a non-parametric test applied depending on Shapiro-Wilk normality results. The table was pulled from immuneACCESS by TCRdb, which kept in-frame rearrangements only. Such tables lose some clones; where checked, under half of the loss comes from unresolved V genes, and the rest has no known cause. V and J calls and clone size come straight from that table; D and trimming were deduced from the DNA. For this sample the table gives about 23,000 clones, of which approximately 88% were detected only once. Together, the top ten hold 0.7% to 1% of the sample.

A handful of extremely preterm deliveries, at roughly 22-27 weeks of gestation, provided the preterm samples. Exclusion from the study was applied to pregnancies with fetal demise, active maternal HSV infection or known maternal HIV infection. A FACSAria III cell sorter was used to sort live, Annexin V-negative naive CD8+ T cells (CD3+CD8+CD45RA+CCR7+). Between roughly 17,000 and 110,000 naive CD8+ T cells were sorted per sample. Preassembled standardized sampling kits were used to collect mixed venous-arterial cord blood. Cord blood was kept at room temperature and processed within 4 hours of collection. Ficoll-Paque density gradient centrifugation of diluted blood was used to isolate mononuclear cells. Mononuclear cells were cryopreserved in approximately 10% DMSO with about 90% FBS and stored long term at -150°C before sorting. After thawing, the cells were stained with Annexin V and with antibodies against CD3, CD8, CCR7 and CD45RA. The DNeasy Blood and Tissue Kit was used to extract genomic DNA from snap-frozen pellets of sorted cells.

Unmatched junction bases come to 0, with V trimmed by 2 bases and J by 5 bases. The CDR3 spans 13 residues, from the cysteine through the phenylalanine. Of all the DNA, just the CDR3 is kept, 39 bases in frame from base 1. The germline V gene encodes CDR1 SGHTA and CDR2 FQGTGA. The entry originates in a study of naive CD8 T cells in extremely preterm neonates (dated by TCRdb to about 2017). About the study as a whole: TCRbeta CDR3 repertoires of sorted naive CD8+ T cells were compared across four age groups: extremely preterm neonates, term neonates, young children and adults. The full study reports these points: A small sample size and variable productive template counts among preterm samples were noted by the authors as limitations. The proportion of shared CDR3 nucleotide sequences was higher in preterm neonates (approximately 2.5%) than in term neonates (about 0.4%), young children (about 0.03%) and adults (around 0.01%). Compared with the older groups, preterm CDR3s were shorter and closer to germline, carrying fewer N additions and showing less junctional trimming. Prospective longitudinal studies of preterm and term neonates were called for by the authors so that T cell development could be tracked within individuals. Significantly lower iChao1 richness than in all other age groups (p < 0.05) and an even clone distribution were observed in preterm neonates, indicating a less rich repertoire.

The sequencing sample was made of naive CD8+ T cells from cord blood. The rearranged segments are TRBV7-3 and TRBJ1-2, with 9 central nucleotides matching TRBD1. The TCR sequence derives from a boy who was born preterm. The DNA sequence follows: TGTGCCAGCAGCTTAGGGACAGGGTATGGCTACACCTTC. It translates as CASSLGTGYGYTF.